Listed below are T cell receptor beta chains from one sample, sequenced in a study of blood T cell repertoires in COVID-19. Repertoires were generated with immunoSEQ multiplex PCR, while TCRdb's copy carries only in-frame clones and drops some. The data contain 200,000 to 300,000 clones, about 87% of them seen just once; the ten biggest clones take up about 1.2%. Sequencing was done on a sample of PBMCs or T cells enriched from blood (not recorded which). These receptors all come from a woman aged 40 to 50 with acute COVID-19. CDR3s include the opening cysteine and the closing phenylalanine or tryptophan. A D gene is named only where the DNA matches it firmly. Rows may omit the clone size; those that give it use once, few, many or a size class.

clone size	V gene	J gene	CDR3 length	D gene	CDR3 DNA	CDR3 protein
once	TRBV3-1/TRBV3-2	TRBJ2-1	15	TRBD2	TGTGCCAGCAGCCCAGGGAGCGGGAGGGTCAATGAGCAGTTCTTC	CASSPGSGRVNEQFF
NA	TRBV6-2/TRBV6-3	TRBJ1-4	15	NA	TGTGCCAGCAGCGATTACCTAGGGGGAAACGAAAAACTGTTTTTT	CASSDYLGGNEKLFF
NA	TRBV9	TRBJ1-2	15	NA	TGTGCCAGCAGCGTAGCTGGGGGGGAAGGCTATGGCTACACCTTC	CASSVAGGEGYGYTF
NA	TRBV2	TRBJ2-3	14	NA	TGTGCCAGCAGTGATCAGGGTGGGATAGATACGCAGTATTTT	CASSDQGGIDTQYF
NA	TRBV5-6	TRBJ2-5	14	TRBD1	TGTGCCAGCACAACCTGGGACAGCCCGGAGACCCAGTACTTC	CASTTWDSPETQYF
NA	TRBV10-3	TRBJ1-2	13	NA	TGTGCCATCAGTGAGAGACAGCAGTATGGCTACACCTTC	CAISERQQYGYTF
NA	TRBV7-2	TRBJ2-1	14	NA	TGTGCCAGCAGCTTAGTTGCGGCTCTCAATGAGCAGTTCTTC	CASSLVAALNEQFF
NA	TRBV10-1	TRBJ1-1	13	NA	TGCGCCACCTCGGACAGCATGAACACTGAAGCTTTCTTT	CATSDSMNTEAFF
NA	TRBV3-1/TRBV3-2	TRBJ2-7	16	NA	TGTGCCAGCAGCCAAGGTCAGGTTGGGTCACCCTACGAGCAGTACTTC	CASSQGQVGSPYEQYF
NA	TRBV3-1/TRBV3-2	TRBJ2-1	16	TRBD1	TGTGCCAGCAGCCCAGGGGGCCCGAGCTCCTACAATGAGCAGTTCTTC	CASSPGGPSSYNEQFF
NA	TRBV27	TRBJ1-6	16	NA	TGTGCCAGCAGCTCCATTGGGCAGTATCCTAATTCACCCCTCCACTTT	CASSSIGQYPNSPLHF
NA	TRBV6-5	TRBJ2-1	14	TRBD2	TGTGCCAGCAGTACCGGGACTAGCTATAATGAGCAGTTCTTC	CASSTGTSYNEQFF
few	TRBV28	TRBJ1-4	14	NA	TGTGCCAGCAGTTTAAATTCCGGCCAGGGAAAACTGTTTTTT	CASSLNSGQGKLFF
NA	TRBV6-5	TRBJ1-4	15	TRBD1	TGTGCCAGCAGTTACGGCGGGACAGGGGTCGAAAAACTGTTTTTT	CASSYGGTGVEKLFF
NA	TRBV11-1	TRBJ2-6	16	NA	TGTGCCAGCAGCTTAAAGGGAGTGGCTGGGGCCAACGTCCTGACTTTC	CASSLKGVAGANVLTF
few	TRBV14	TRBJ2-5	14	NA	TGTGCCAGCAGCCAAGTAAGAGCGCAGGGGACCCAGTACTTC	CASSQVRAQGTQYF
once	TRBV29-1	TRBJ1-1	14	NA	TGCAGCGTTACAGTAAGGCAAATGAACACTGAAGCTTTCTTT	CSVTVRQMNTEAFF
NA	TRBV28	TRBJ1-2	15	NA	TGTGCCAGCAGTTTAGTGGCACAGAGTAACTATGGCTACACCTTC	CASSLVAQSNYGYTF
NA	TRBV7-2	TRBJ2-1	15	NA	TGTGCCAGCAGTAACAAGCCCGGAGGATGGAATGAGCAGTTCTTC	CASSNKPGGWNEQFF
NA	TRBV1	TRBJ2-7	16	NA	TGCACCAGCAGCCACCTGGGACAGTCGAGCTCCTACGAGCAGTACTTC	CTSSHLGQSSSYEQYF
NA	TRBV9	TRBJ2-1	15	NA	TGTGCCAGCAGCGAACAGGGTCCCCGCTTCAATGAGCAGTTCTTC	CASSEQGPRFNEQFF
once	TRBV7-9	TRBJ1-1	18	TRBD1	TGTGCCAGCCACCGTGGATATGGGACAGGGGGCCTGGGCACTGAAGCTTTCTTT	CASHRGYGTGGLGTEAFF
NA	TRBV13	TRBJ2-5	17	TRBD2	TGTGCCAGCAGCTTAGGTTCGGGGGGGGCAGTCCAAGAGACCCAGTACTTC	CASSLGSGGAVQETQYF
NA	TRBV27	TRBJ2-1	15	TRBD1	TGTGCCAGCAGTCCCACCCGGGACAGCCACAATGAGCAGTTCTTC	CASSPTRDSHNEQFF
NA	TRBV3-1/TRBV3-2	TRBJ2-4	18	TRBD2	TGTGCCAGCAGCCAAGAACGCTGGCTAGCGGGATGGGAAAACATTCAGTACTTC	CASSQERWLAGWENIQYF
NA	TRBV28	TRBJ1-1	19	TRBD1	TGTGCCAGCAGTCCTAACTTCTCCATCTGGACAGGGGTTAGAACTGAAGCTTTCTTT	CASSPNFSIWTGVRTEAFF
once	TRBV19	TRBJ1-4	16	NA	TGTGCCAGTAGTCCCCCCTGGCAGGGCCAGAATGAAAAACTGTTTTTT	CASSPPWQGQNEKLFF
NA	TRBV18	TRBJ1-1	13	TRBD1	TGTGCCAGCTCACCGGACAGGGACACTGAAGCTTTCTTT	CASSPDRDTEAFF